This TCR beta chain was observed in a study of cytomegalovirus exposure and HLA in healthy donors (dated by TCRdb to about 2017). In terms of the full investigation: An earlier analysis of several hundred of the donors reported approximately 280 Gb of sequence data and 100 million to 120 million unique TCR beta sequences obtained from around 170 million T cells. An early release covering 550 to 650 HLA-typed donors comprised around 300 gigabases of sequencing data and roughly 85 million unique TCR sequences. The genetic ancestry cluster associated with self-reported Caucasian donors included roughly four fifths of the roughly 410 genotyped donors. The study aimed to test whether cataloging public T cell receptors could reveal signatures of past pathogen exposure. Using immunosequencing, the study profiled T cell repertoires from 500 to 800 subjects and related those repertoires to cytomegalovirus serostatus. A separate validation cohort of roughly 120 different subjects was used in addition to the approximately 700-subject first cohort. To predict cytomegalovirus infection status, the study combined high-throughput TCR immunosequencing, statistical association of individual TCRs with disease status, and machine learning. To study patterns of TCR occurrence, a later analysis re-analyzed previously published TCR beta repertoires from around 700 donors and added high-resolution HLA genotyping. In the later analysis, no new phenotypic data were used to find candidate immune exposures; instead, reliance was placed on TCR beta sequences and their occurrence across donors. An earlier analysis of fewer than 750 of the donors used high-throughput TCR beta sequencing to judge whether each TCR beta V gene segment behaved as functional or pseudogenic. Donor age, sex, ethnicity and CMV serostatus were collected together with the repertoire data. In a later genetic analysis, genome-wide SNP genotypes for about 60% of the 666 donors were used, and that subset was treated as a discovery cohort. All discovery cohort repertoires had been generated on a single sequencing platform. Both class I and class II loci were covered by HLA typing, at four-digit resolution. The number of typed donors differed by locus: about 620-640 for A, B, C, DRB1 and DQB1; 500 to 550 for DQA1; 600 to 610 for DPA1; and around 450 for DPB1. Because of strong linkage in the cohort, a few DR-DQ haplotypes were treated as single units for association and clustering. Among 350 to 400 genotyped donors of the cohort, an average of about 240,000 unique TCR beta nucleotide sequences were sequenced per donor, around 18% of them non-productive. Study-wide conclusions, independent of this receptor: Compared with equally common non-associated chains, HLA-associated TCR beta chains in a later analysis were more clonally expanded and had lower generation probabilities. A further reported finding was that TCR beta sequences accurately predicted the HLA-A and HLA-B alleles for most subjects in the first cohort. Strong co-occurrence of HLA alleles, especially DR and DQ, made assigning TCR associations to individual alleles difficult. Some IMGT-functional V segments, including TRBV6-2 and TRBV6-3, could not be distinguished by the 87-base-pair reads and were therefore excluded. Correlated functional status among segregating V segments might reflect linkage disequilibrium, but an unknown experimental factor could not be ruled out. In both the original and validation cohorts, the classifier was reported to diagnose cytomegalovirus status with high specificity and sensitivity. Because counts were too low, about 17 rarely observed V segments, including chromosome 9 orphons, were excluded from the earlier analysis of 587 of the donors. Presence/absence analyses assumed roughly uniform sequencing depth across donors, an assumption that may not hold. Because HLA typing was missing for some donors at each locus, association tests included only the typed subset. Across donors, most TCR sequences were observed very rarely, whereas some public TCRs were present in many individuals. In a later genetic analysis, fewer N-insertions in productive TCRs were reported among donors in an Asian-associated ancestry cluster than the roughly 700-donor mean. Specific HLA alleles were associated with over 15,000 TCR beta sequences at a false discovery rate of 0.05 in a later analysis. In a later analysis, the rate of TCR association differed among HLA loci, with DRB1 alleles having the most associated TCRs and HLA-C alleles having the fewest. A later analysis reported that several top co-occurrence clusters appeared linked to parvovirus B19, influenza, CMV and Epstein-Barr virus. The study gave a list of more than 150 TCR beta chains associated with cytomegalovirus. The cohort was sequenced for TCR beta chains only, and without alpha or paired-chain data the features that could be detected were limited. Most CMV-associated TCR beta chains appeared to be HLA-restricted in a later analysis, and the HLA associations seemed to be driven largely by CMV exposure. A cluster of highly shared sequence variants was judged likely to represent a technical artifact of the sequencing pipeline. Immune exposure information for the cohort was limited to CMV serostatus. It was suggested by the authors that the approach could potentially be generalized to other disease states and immunological phenotypes. An earlier analysis of around 540 of the donors showed that most TCR beta V segments appeared in productive rearrangements either about 87% or about 30% of the time, which broadly matched IMGT annotations. In vitro tests confirmed that a few of the cytomegalovirus-associated TCR beta chains recognize cytomegalovirus antigens. A later genetic analysis associated a missense DCLRE1C variant with V-gene and J-gene trimming of TCR beta chains, and an independent cohort replicated the association.

The cohort consisted of 600 or so healthy bone marrow donors. At the time of sampling, every cohort member was nominally healthy, though immune exposures that went unrecorded were likely present. The donor tested CMV seronegative, placing the donor among the approximately 360 seronegative members of the cohort. A peripheral blood sample was collected from each donor, and TCR beta sequencing was performed on peripheral blood mononuclear cells. The Qiagen DNeasy Blood Extraction Kit was used to extract genomic DNA from the blood cell samples. Libraries were built with the immunoSEQ multiplex PCR assay. For the multiplex PCR, a mixture combining 60 forward primers for TCR Vbeta segments and 13 reverse primers for TCR Jbeta segments was used. The CDR3 region of rearranged TCR beta genes was amplified from genomic DNA by a multiplex PCR assay. The Illumina HiSeq System was used to sequence the amplified TCR beta libraries as 87-base-pair reads. As for the authors' bioinformatics: Across the 600 to 700 repertoires, a later analysis counted 75 million to 90 million unique TCR beta chains, some 11 million of which were shared by at least two donors. Raw reads were error-corrected and collapsed into unique sequences with a nearest-neighbor algorithm that merged closely related sequences to remove PCR and sequencing errors. V, D and J gene segments were assigned by aligning CDR3 sequences to IMGT reference sequences. For a sequence to be retained, at least a six-nucleotide match to both a V gene segment and a J gene segment was required. A rearrangement counted as productive if the CDR3 had no stop codons and remained in frame with V and J, and every other rearrangement counted as non-productive. CDR3 was defined by IMGT convention, running from the second conserved V-encoded cysteine to the conserved J-encoded phenylalanine. The earlier analysis of some 600 of the donors excluded sequences that lacked an unambiguous match to a single V gene segment. In an earlier analysis of approximately 550 of the donors, V segments were called functional above 56.7% productive rearrangements and were called segregating when the between-donor standard deviation exceeded 5%. A statistical classification framework was developed to diagnose cytomegalovirus status using the catalog of TCR beta chain sequences. In a later analysis, V and J genes were assigned by comparing TCR nucleotide sequences against IMGT/GENE-DB human TR gene sequences. Using the TCRdist pipeline, a later analysis assigned CDR3 sequences along with most-parsimonious VDJ recombination scenarios. A later analysis defined each TCR beta chain by its CDR3 amino acid sequence plus V-gene family, and excluded reads lacking a unique V-gene family. A later analysis removed 600 or so highly shared, low-generation-probability nucleotide sequences to deal with suspected cross-contamination and a sequencing artifact. In a later analysis, a clonal expansion index for each public chain was calculated from normalized within-repertoire ranks of inferred template counts. In a later analysis, generation probabilities were computed with a VDJ recombination model fitted to out-of-frame rearrangements, and the resulting probabilities were checked against IGoR. In a later analysis, hypergeometric tests were used to score TCR-TCR, TCR-HLA and TCR-CMV co-occurrence, with a repertoire-size bias correction applied to TCR pairs. In a later analysis, false discovery rates were estimated by permuting HLA or CMV assignments 20 times. A later analysis grouped co-occurring TCRs with DBSCAN, adding TCRdist sequence similarity when clustering within HLA-allele-positive subsets. For co-occurrence clustering, repertoires with fewer than 30,000 or more than 120,000 public chains were excluded, along with several repertoires with anomalous nucleotide sharing. TCRdb holds this immuneACCESS table with in-frame rearrangements only. Some clones are missing; in checked studies, unresolved V genes explain under half, and the rest has no known cause. The DNA gave D and trimming, while V, J and clone size come from that table. Counted in this sample were approximately 190,000 clones; around 83% of them appeared once. About 0.84% of the sample lies in the top ten.

The CDR3 sequence holds 15 residues, the cysteine and phenylalanine included. Just the 45-base CDR3 DNA is kept, in frame starting at base 1. The germline V gene encodes CDR1 MNHNS and CDR2 SASEGT. V loses 2 bases at its end and J loses 7 bases; junction bases beyond the gene matches: 7. Remarks on this clone: The antigen it recognizes is unknown. Nothing much larger sits one base from this clone, and base qualities are not available.

The receptor chain draws on TRBV6-1 and TRBJ2-2, with TRBD1 matching 7 junction bases. The clonotype originates from a woman aged 18 to 35 in good health and CMV-seronegative. The sample consisted of PBMCs. The DNA reads as follows: TGTGCCAGCAGTGAACTGACAGGGTTCAACGGGGAGCTGTTTTTT. Translated, this is CASSELTGFNGELFF.